The sequence of this T cell receptor beta chain was determined in a study of blood T cell repertoires in COVID-19. This table comes from immunoSEQ multiplex PCR, and its TCRdb copy is limited to in-frame clones, with some not included. The data show under 350,000 clones, around 87% seen once. This CDR3 contains 18 residues. In germline, CDR1 is LGHNA, CDR2 YNFKEQ. V was clipped by 0 bases and J by 5 bases; unmatched bases: 10. The chain links TRBV4-2 to TRBJ2-2, with 9 bases lining up with TRBD2. The sample taken for sequencing was peripheral blood. This receptor was identified in a man aged 70 or older with acute or convalescent COVID-19. CDR3 nucleotide sequence: TGTGCCAGCAGCCAAGATAATGGGCCTAGCGGGAAAACCGGGGAGCTGTTTTTT. This encodes CASSQDNGPSGKTGELFF.